The TCR beta chain under discussion was sequenced for a study of T cells after yellow fever vaccination. The wider study: It was SMART-Seq v4 Ultra Low Input that prepared the fractions with low cell numbers. Study observations and caveats: A large majority of primary-vaccination clones showed up again after the booster (96% CD4, about 90% CD8).

For this clonotype: What it binds is unknown.

Template-switching 5'RACE yielded the TCR cDNA; a universal primer site and UMIs were added in the process. Using its own MiXCR run on the 5' RACE reads, TCRdb lists one record per CDR3 protein. The data hold around 610,000 distinct CDR3 sequences, with less than 15% observed a single time. The V gene end was trimmed by 0 bases and the J gene end by 5 bases; junction bases not matched to a gene: 10. This CDR3 comprises 16 residues. The germline V gene has CDR1 DFQATT and CDR2 SNEGSKA (reference sequence). Sample: PBMCs, taken on the day of the yellow fever booster vaccination. The chain is built from TRBV20-1 and TRBJ2-5, with 9 bases lining up with TRBD2. This receptor was obtained from a man under 40 who received the YFV17D yellow fever vaccine. The CDR3 sequence: CSARDNRAGGGETQYF. CDR3 DNA sequence: TGCAGTGCTAGAGATAACCGAGCGGGAGGAGGGGAGACCCAGTACTTC.